This T cell receptor (beta chain) comes out of a study of graft-versus-host responses after intestinal transplantation. Study-wide background: Each of the recipients got a multivisceral, liver-intestinal, or isolated intestinal transplant. All of the recipients had induction that used anti-thymocyte globulin, then tacrolimus and steroids for around three years.

Notes on the study in general: Peak levels of circulating GvH clones tracked with early post-transplant HvG declines. Elevated graft-versus-host to host-versus-graft clonal ratios in allografts were recorded for patients with graft-donor T cell macrochimerism.

With 10 bases removed from V and 2 bases from J, the gap between germline ends came to 14 bases. From germline, CDR1 is MNHNS and CDR2 SASEGT. This CDR3 has 13 amino acids. The data were produced by immunoSEQ multiplex PCR, yet TCRdb's version contains in-frame clones alone and is incomplete. There are about 54,000 clones in the sample; about 89% occur only once, and roughly 5.5% lies in the top ten. This clone appeared a few times. Its antigen remains unknown. V usage is TRBV6-1 and J usage is TRBJ1-2; D not resolved. The sequence was obtained from a human patient who received an intestinal transplant, so some T cells may come from the graft donor. The sequences come from PBMCs, collected roughly 660 days after intestinal transplant. The CDR3 loop reads CATGLAPNYGYTF. CDR3 sequence (DNA): TGTGCCACGGGCCTTGCACCGAACTATGGCTACACCTTC.